This entry lists 16 T cell receptor beta chains sequenced from one sample in a study of shared clonotypes between healthy human individuals. The protocol was immunoSEQ multiplex PCR, while the TCRdb copy is restricted to in-frame clones and leaves out a portion. The table lists 530,000 or so clones, nearly 80% of them singletons. The sequenced sample consisted of PBMCs. The receptors were sampled from a woman in her forties in good health. Some clones in this sample may be carry-over from other donors' samples.

V and J are TRBV7-9 and TRBJ1-1; the D is unclear. Germline V lookup: CDR1 SEHNR, CDR2 FQNEAQ (reference sequence). The CDR3 covers 13 residues. The germline V and J ends were trimmed by 1 base and 1 base, with 4 bases remaining between them. CDR3 in amino acids: CASSLVGNTEAFF. DNA of the CDR3: TGTGCCAGCAGCTTAGTGGGGAACACTGAAGCTTTCTTT.

This clone was seen a single time. A single base separates this from a much larger clone, so it may be a read error. The CDR3 bases are TGTGCCACCCGGGACAGCGGTGAAAAACTGTTTTTT. This codes for CATRDSGEKLFF. The rearrangement uses TRBV2 and TRBJ1-4; 7 nucleotides match TRBD1. Germline V gives CDR1 SNHLY, CDR2 FYNNEI. V lost 10 bases to trimming and J lost 7 bases; unmatched junction nucleotides: 6. The CDR3 sequence is 12 residues long.

The chain has TRBV7-2 and TRBJ2-1; the D is unclear. V lost 1 base, J lost 10 bases, and 8 bases lay in between. Germline V CDR1 and CDR2: SGHTA, FQGNSA. This CDR3 contains 12 residues. The CDR3: CASSLDIGEQFF. The CDR3, as DNA: TGTGCCAGCAGCTTAGATATCGGCGAGCAGTTCTTC.

The CDR3 reads CASSLRTVQLDTQYF. The CDR3 DNA is TGTGCCAGTAGCCTGAGAACGGTGCAGTTAGATACGCAGTATTTT. The chain recombines TRBV19 with TRBJ2-3; D is ambiguous. Looked up from germline, CDR1 is LNHDA and CDR2 is SQIVND (reference sequence). The CDR3 has 15 residues. The V end lost 6 bases, the J end lost 5 bases, and 18 bases lay between the germline ends. The full variable domain, its missing parts supplied by reference TRBV19 and TRBJ2-3, is DGGITQSPKYLFRKEGQNVTLSCEQNLNHDAMYWYRQDPGQGLRLIYYSQIVNDFQKGDIAEGYSVSREKKESFPLTVTSAQKNPTAFYLCASSLRTVQLDTQYFGPGTRLTVL.

J is TRBJ2-2 and V is TRBV9; TRBD1 agrees at 10 bases. V shed 4 bases and J 7 bases; nucleotides not matched to a gene: 10. Germline V gene lookup returns CDR1 SGDLS and CDR2 YYNGEE. This CDR3 is built from 16 residues. The CDR3 reads CASSIRQGASGGELFF. The DNA of the CDR3 is TGTGCCAGCAGCATAAGACAGGGGGCTTCAGGCGGGGAGCTGTTTTTT.

This clone has only one observation. CDR3 in DNA: TGTGCCAGCCCCGGACAGACGAACACTGAAGCTTTCTTT. Translated: CASPGQTNTEAFF. The gene calls are TRBV27 and TRBJ1-1; TRBD1 is a possible D gene (6 bases). This CDR3 comprises 13 residues. The germline gives CDR1 MNHEY, CDR2 SMNVEV (reference sequence). Trimming left V 8 bases short and J 1 base short, with 11 bases between.

The count of this clone is one. J is TRBJ2-7 and V is TRBV7-8, with D unclear. V dropped 5 bases and J dropped 7 bases, with 12 bases sitting between them. Germline-derived CDR1 and CDR2 are SGHVS and FQNEAQ. The CDR3 extends over 12 amino acids. This chain's CDR3 is CASSPPAGEQYF. The CDR3 nucleotides read TGTGCCAGCAGCCCTCCGGCCGGGGAGCAGTACTTC.

The chain has TRBV7-9 and TRBJ1-3; D not resolved. There are 15 residues in the CDR3. Germline-derived CDR1 and CDR2 are SEHNR and FQNEAQ (reference sequence). Trimming shortened V by 3 bases and J by 0 bases, and 9 bases separated the two germline ends. The CDR3 DNA sequence: TGTGCCAGCAGCTTCATTTCTGTCTCTGGAAACACCATATATTTT. As protein: CASSFISVSGNTIYF.

The rearrangement joins TRBV7-2 to TRBJ2-5, with 7 positions matching TRBD1. Germline values: CDR1 SGHTA, CDR2 FQGNSA. The V gene end was trimmed by 3 bases and the J gene end by 5 bases; junction bases not matched to a gene: 9. The CDR3 extends over 15 amino acids. The CDR3 reads CASSFQGGAGETQYF. In nucleotides, the CDR3 is TGTGCCAGCAGCTTCCAAGGGGGCGCAGGGGAGACCCAGTACTTC.

The chain joins TRBV6-4 to TRBJ2-2, with D hard to call. V was cut by 0 bases and J by 0 bases, with 8 bases left in between. Germline CDR1 reads MRHNA; CDR2 reads SNTAGT. The CDR3 sequence is 16 residues long. The CDR3 DNA sequence: TGTGCCAGCAGTGACTCTGGCATCGCGAACACCGGGGAGCTGTTTTTT. Amino acid sequence: CASSDSGIANTGELFF.

This chain links TRBV28 with TRBJ1-2, with D perhaps TRBD1 (6 bases). Germline V lookup: CDR1 MDHEN, CDR2 SYDVKM. This CDR3 is built from 14 residues. Trimming stripped 2 bases from V and 6 bases from J, with 13 bases between. The chain's CDR3 is CASSLNAGVDGYTF. CDR3 coding DNA: TGTGCCAGCAGTTTAAACGCAGGGGTCGATGGCTACACCTTC.

This clone was seen only a few times. The J gene is TRBJ2-2, the V gene TRBV7-6, with D tentatively TRBD2 (6 bases). Germline V gives CDR1 SGHVS, CDR2 FNYEAQ. The CDR3 is made up of 16 amino acids. Trimming stripped 2 bases from V and 2 bases from J, with 12 bases between. CDR3 residues: CASSLLGGFNTGELFF. The CDR3, as DNA: TGTGCCAGCAGCTTATTGGGGGGATTTAACACCGGGGAGCTGTTTTTT.

The V gene is TRBV7-6, the J gene TRBJ2-1, with a weak D call TRBD2 (6 bases). Trimming stripped 5 bases from V and 7 bases from J, with 15 bases between. The CDR3 consists of 14 residues. The germline gives CDR1 SGHVS, CDR2 FNYEAQ. The CDR3 loop reads CASSPPGSGNEQFF. The CDR3 DNA reads as TGTGCCAGCAGCCCCCCGGGTAGCGGAAATGAGCAGTTCTTC. Full variable domain (missing parts from reference TRBV7-6 and TRBJ2-1): GAGVSQSPRYKVTKRGQDVALRCDPISGHVSLYWYRQALGQGPEFLTYFNYEAQQDKSGLPNDRFSAERPEGSISTLTIQRTEQRDSAMYRCASSPPGSGNEQFFGPGTRLTVL.

The rearrangement joins TRBV5-1 to TRBJ2-7, with 7 positions matching TRBD1. Germline-derived CDR1 and CDR2 are SGHRS and YFSETQ. After removal of 4 bases from V and 3 bases from J, the junction contained 7 bases not matched to a gene. The CDR3 consists of 14 residues. The CDR3 nucleotides are TGCGCCAGCAGCCTCGGGACAGACCACTACGAGCAGTACTTC. The encoded protein is CASSLGTDHYEQYF.

As regards this clone: The junction differs from germline at one of its ends, possibly a read error. The V call is TRBV19, the J call TRBJ1-5, with TRBD1 matching 8 bases. The V gene's germline CDR1 is LNHDA and CDR2 SQIVND (reference sequence). The CDR3 spans 14 residues. CDR3 nucleotides: TGTGCCAGTAGTATTTCAGGGGGCAATCAGTCCCAGCATTTT. This codes for CASSISGGNQSQHF.

This clone showed up just a few times. The V and J genes are TRBV4-3 and TRBJ2-1; D is uncertain. CDR3 length: 15 residues. The ends were cut back, 4 bases at V and 0 bases at J, with 10 bases in the middle. Germline V gene sequence: CDR1 LGHNA, CDR2 YSLEER. Written as DNA, the CDR3 is TGCGCCAGCAGCCCATACATCTTCTCCTACAATGAGCAGTTCTTC. Its protein product is CASSPYIFSYNEQFF.